Shown below are 32 T cell receptor beta chains from a single sample sequenced in a study of blood T cells in healthy people across ages. For the second PCR, which ran for roughly 7 to 11 cycles, a sample-barcoded 5' primer and a J-beta primer mix were used. TCRdb ran MiXCR on the 5' RACE reads and lists one entry per CDR3 protein. The sample includes approximately 1.5 million distinct CDR3 sequences, less than 45% seen only once; the top ten take less than 5%. The sequencing input was blood. These TCRs come from a young woman in good health.

The V call is TRBV29-1, the J call TRBJ1-1; tentatively, D is TRBD1 (5 bases). Trimming cost V 3 bases and J 3 bases, with 11 bases left between them. In germline, CDR1 is SQVTM, CDR2 ANQGSEA. CDR3 length: 13 residues. CDR3 DNA: TGCAGCGTTGATGGGGGGATGTACACTGAAGCTTTCTTT. It translates to CSVDGGMYTEAFF.

CDR3 sequence: CASSYRSGGQYF. CDR3 nucleotides: TGTGCCAGCAGTTACAGGAGCGGGGGGCAGTATTTT. The rearrangement joins TRBV6-2 or TRBV6-3 to TRBJ2-3; 8 bases agree with TRBD2. CDR1 and CDR2 (germline): MNHEY, SVGEGT. V shed 2 bases and J 11 bases; nucleotides not matched to a gene: 3. The CDR3 length is 12 residues.

This chain connects TRBV6-6 to TRBJ2-7; D remains ambiguous. Trimming took 9 bases from V and 1 from J, leaving 10 bases between them. Germline values: CDR1 MNHNY, CDR2 SVGAGI (reference sequence). The CDR3 loop spans 12 amino acids. CDR3 sequence reads: CASAAVSYEQYF. CDR3 bases: TGTGCCAGTGCAGCTGTTTCCTACGAGCAGTACTTC.

This clonotype has more than one count but fewer than ten. The V and J genes are TRBV20-1 and TRBJ1-4; 10 positions agree with TRBD1. V dropped 1 base and J dropped 0; count of bases not matched to a gene: 5. This CDR3 is 17 amino acids long. CDR1 and CDR2 (germline): DFQATT, SNEGSKA (reference sequence). Here the CDR3 reads CSARGGGQGPTNEKLFF. DNA of the CDR3: TGCAGTGCTAGAGGGGGGGGACAGGGGCCAACTAATGAAAAACTGTTTTTT.

This clonotype has a handful of counts. V usage is TRBV11-2 and J usage is TRBJ2-7; 8 bases are a match to TRBD1. With 5 bases clipped from V and 5 bases from J, the junction kept 14 bases outside the gene matches. The CDR3 extends over 16 amino acids. The germline gives CDR1 SGHAT, CDR2 FQNNGV. As DNA, the CDR3 is TGTGCCAGCAGCACACCTGTAACAGGGGGTCAACACGAGCAGTACTTC. The encoded protein is CASSTPVTGGQHEQYF.

This clonotype appeared many times. The gene calls are TRBV12-3 or TRBV12-4 and TRBJ1-4; no reliable D call. This CDR3 comprises 15 residues. V was clipped by 3 bases and J by 0 bases, with 8 bases between them. CDR3 DNA sequence: TGTGCCAGCAGTTTTAGGGCAGCAACTAATGAAAAACTGTTTTTT. This gives the protein CASSFRAATNEKLFF.

The V gene is TRBV20-1, the J gene TRBJ2-1; D possibly matches TRBD1 or TRBD2 (7 bases each). The V end lost 3 bases, the J end lost 2 bases, and 20 bases lay between the germline ends. Germline-derived CDR1 and CDR2 are DFQATT and SNEGSKA (reference sequence). The CDR3 totals 17 residues. The CDR3 sequence: CSARGQLSGRAYNEQFF. The CDR3, as DNA: TGCAGTGCTAGGGGACAGTTATCGGGGAGGGCCTACAATGAGCAGTTCTTC.

V usage is TRBV9 and J usage is TRBJ2-2; no reliable D call. This CDR3 spans 15 amino acids. Germline CDR1 reads SGDLS; CDR2 reads YYNGEE. The ends were cut back, 3 bases at V and 0 bases at J, with 9 bases in the middle. The CDR3 DNA reads TGTGCCAGCAGCGAGGCAATCGCGAACACCGGGGAGCTGTTTTTT. Protein product: CASSEAIANTGELFF.

The gene calls are TRBV20-1 and TRBJ2-1, with TRBD2 matching over 8 bases. The V and J ends lost 6 bases and 0 bases, in that order; junction bases with no gene match: 7. CDR1 is DFQATT and CDR2 is SNEGSKA in the germline V gene (reference sequence). This CDR3 region has 15 residues. CDR3 loop: CSAQIAGSSYNEQFF. The CDR3 nucleotides are TGCAGTGCGCAAATAGCGGGGAGCTCCTACAATGAGCAGTTCTTC.

Comments on this clonotype: A read error is possible here, since a much larger clone lies one base away. The V call is TRBV7-2, the J call TRBJ2-3; 7 bases align to TRBD2. The CDR3 has 16 amino acids. The germline CDR1 and CDR2 sequences are SGHTA and FQGNSA. The DNA of the CDR3 is TGTGTCAGCAGCTCCCCCGGCGGGGGATTTGTAGATACGCAGTATTTT. Its translation is CVSSSPGGGFVDTQYF. Based on the CDR3 plus reference TRBV7-2 and TRBJ2-3, the full variable domain is GAGVSQSPSNKVTEKGKDVELRCDPISGHTALYWYRQSLGQGLEFLIYFQGNSAPDKSGLPSDRFSAERTGGSVSTLTIQRTQQEDSAVYLCVSSSPGGGFVDTQYFGPGTRLTVL.

The chain links TRBV6-1 to TRBJ1-1, with 9 bases matching TRBD1. CDR1 is MNHNS and CDR2 is SASEGT in the germline V gene. The CDR3 extends over 15 amino acids. V lost 2 bases, J lost 6 bases, and 7 bases stayed unmatched. Here the CDR3 DNA reads TGTGCCAGCAGTGAACCTGGACAGGGGCGCGCTGAAGCTTTCTTT. Its translation: CASSEPGQGRAEAFF.

Only one count was recorded for this clonotype. A much larger clone is a single base away; this may be a read error. The chain links TRBV27 to TRBJ2-7; D is ambiguous. In germline, CDR1 is MNHEY, CDR2 SMNVEV (reference sequence). The CDR3 loop spans 10 amino acids. The CDR3 is CVSSEYEQYF. Here the CDR3 DNA reads TGTGTCAGCAGTGAGTACGAGCAGTACTTC.

This clonotype has a handful of counts. The chain recombines TRBV10-3 with TRBJ1-2; no clear D gene. Germline values: CDR1 ENHRY, CDR2 SYGVKD. The CDR3 loop spans 14 amino acids. Trimming stripped 3 bases from V and 2 bases from J, with 10 bases between. Here the CDR3 DNA reads TGTGCCATCAGTGACGGGAAGGCAAACTATGGCTACACCTTC. This encodes CAISDGKANYGYTF.

The V gene is TRBV4-3, the J gene TRBJ1-5, with a possible D match to TRBD1 (5 bases). The CDR3 loop spans 16 amino acids. The germline gives CDR1 LGHNA, CDR2 YSLEER. Trimming took off 2 bases at V and 4 bases at J, with 15 bases between the two ends. The CDR3: CASSQNSGTDNQPQHF. In DNA form, the CDR3 reads TGCGCCAGCAGCCAAAACTCCGGGACGGATAATCAGCCCCAGCATTTT.

The V and J genes are TRBV29-1 and TRBJ1-2; D uncertain. CDR1 is SQVTM, CDR2 ANQGSEA, per germline. The CDR3 has 11 amino acids. The germline V and J ends were trimmed by 7 bases and 4 bases, with 10 bases remaining between them. The chain's CDR3 is CSGTDLYGYTF. CDR3 DNA: TGCAGCGGAACGGATCTCTATGGCTACACCTTC.

Concerning this clonotype itself: A much larger clone differs by one base, so this may be a read error. The V call is TRBV4-1, the J call TRBJ1-2; D is possibly TRBD1 (5 bases). Trimming pared 1 base from V and 4 bases from J, leaving 10 bases between. This CDR3 contains 14 residues. Looked up from germline, CDR1 is MGHRA and CDR2 is YSYEKL. The CDR3 sequence is CASSQARGTYGYTF. The CDR3 bases are TGCGCCAGCAGCCAAGCACGGGGGACCTATGGCTACACCTTC.

The rearrangement uses TRBV6-1 and TRBJ2-1, with D hard to call. V was clipped by 7 bases and J by 0 bases, with 13 bases between them. The CDR3 totals 15 residues. The germline gives CDR1 MNHNS, CDR2 SASEGT. CDR3 region: CASTRDPSSYNEQFF. The DNA for the CDR3 is TGTGCCAGCACCAGAGATCCGAGCTCCTACAATGAGCAGTTCTTC.

The genes are TRBV7-3 and TRBJ2-1, with TRBD2 matching over 13 bases. The CDR3 is 18 amino acids. The germline CDR1 and CDR2 sequences are SGHTA and FQGTGA. Trimming removed 1 base from V and 9 bases from J; junction bases left unmatched: 12. The chain's CDR3 is CASSLMGVGTSGKGEQFF. The CDR3, as DNA: TGTGCCAGCAGCTTAATGGGTGTTGGGACTAGCGGGAAGGGTGAGCAGTTCTTC.

In the case of this clonotype: The CDR3 end shows no conserved phenylalanine or tryptophan, and so a read error is likely. V and J are TRBV9 and TRBJ2-7, with 7 bases aligning to TRBD2. CDR1 is SGDLS, CDR2 YYNGEE, per germline. The CDR3 is made up of 15 amino acids. The ends lost 4 bases at V and 5 bases at J; junction bases unmatched: 12. DNA for the CDR3: TGTGCCAGCAGCTTAAGACTAGCTCCTGCCAACGAGCAGTACTTA. It specifies CASSLRLAPANEQYL.

The chain recombines TRBV29-1 with TRBJ1-3; D remains ambiguous. With 3 bases removed from V and 0 bases from J, the gap between germline ends came to 12 bases. In germline, CDR1 is SQVTM, CDR2 ANQGSEA. The CDR3 totals 15 residues. CDR3 residues: CSVEGISGSGNTIYF. As DNA, the CDR3 is TGCAGCGTTGAGGGCATCTCAGGCTCTGGAAACACCATATATTTT.

The chain recombines TRBV29-1 with TRBJ2-7; D is undetermined. Germline-derived CDR1 and CDR2 are SQVTM and ANQGSEA. V was clipped by 4 bases and J by 5 bases, with 12 bases between them. The CDR3 length is 12 residues. The CDR3 DNA reads as TGCAGCGTTGTGGTATCTCAGAACGAGCAGTACTTC. Its translation: CSVVVSQNEQYF.

The V gene is TRBV4-3, the J gene TRBJ1-4; possible D gene TRBD1, 6 bases. The CDR3 covers 13 residues. Deletions cut 5 bases from V and 6 bases from J, with 10 bases between. In germline, CDR1 is LGHNA, CDR2 YSLEER. The CDR3 nucleotides are TGCGCCAGCAGCTTGAACAGGGATGAAAAACTGTTTTTT. Translation: CASSLNRDEKLFF.

This clonotype was observed a handful of times. J is TRBJ1-2 and V is TRBV15; 7 bases line up with TRBD1. V dropped 1 base and J dropped 4; count of bases not matched to a gene: 6. The germline gives CDR1 LNHNV, CDR2 YYDKDF (reference sequence). This CDR3 spans 15 amino acids. CDR3 sequence: CATSRGRTGLYGYTF. The DNA for the CDR3 is TGTGCCACCAGCAGAGGCCGGACAGGCCTCTATGGCTACACCTTC.

In its sample, this clonotype was seen a few times. The chain is built from TRBV6-5 and TRBJ2-1, with 8 bases identical to TRBD2. Germline V gene lookup returns CDR1 MNHEY and CDR2 SVGAGI. V dropped 5 bases and J dropped 4; count of bases not matched to a gene: 7. The CDR3 runs to 15 residues. The chain's CDR3 is CASSPSGLEYNEQFF. CDR3 bases: TGTGCCAGCAGTCCGTCGGGACTAGAGTACAATGAGCAGTTCTTC.

Regarding this clonotype: A much bigger clone sits one base away, suggesting this may be a read error. This rearrangement joins TRBV15 to TRBJ2-3, with TRBD1 matching 7 bases. CDR1 LNHNV and CDR2 YYDKDF come from the germline V gene (reference sequence). The length of the CDR3 is 16 residues. The CDR3 DNA is TGTGCCACCTGCAGAGGACAGGTCCGACGCGCAGATACGCAGTATTTT. Its translation: CATCRGQVRRADTQYF.

Many counts were recorded for this clonotype. The rearrangement uses TRBV20-1 and TRBJ2-1; TRBD2 agrees at 11 bases. With 4 bases clipped from V and 7 bases from J, the junction kept 3 bases outside the gene matches. This CDR3 has 13 amino acids. Per germline, CDR1 DFQATT and CDR2 SNEGSKA (reference sequence). This chain's CDR3 is CSATSGRPNEQFF. CDR3 in DNA: TGCAGTGCTACTAGCGGGAGGCCGAATGAGCAGTTCTTC.

The V call is TRBV20-1, the J call TRBJ2-5, with D unclear. TRBJ2-7 matches the DNA end more closely, so the J call is doubtful. The CDR3 extends over 17 amino acids. Germline CDR1 and CDR2: DFQATT and SNEGSKA (reference sequence). For the CDR3, the DNA is TGCAGTGCTAGAGATCTCAGTAGGAGTACCGCTACTCCCGAGCAGTACTTC. Translation: CSARDLSRSTATPEQYF.

There are a few counts of this clonotype. The chain is built from TRBV14 and TRBJ2-1; the D gene is possibly TRBD1 (7 bases). The V and J ends lost 3 bases and 3 bases respectively, with 21 bases between them. The germline V gene has CDR1 SGHDN and CDR2 FVKESK. The CDR3 runs to 18 residues. Written as DNA, the CDR3 is TGTGCCAGCAGCCATCGACCACGGTCAGGGGGGTTCTACAATGAGCAGTTCTTC. It encodes CASSHRPRSGGFYNEQFF.

The chain combines TRBV12-5 with TRBJ2-2; tentative D call: TRBD1 (5 bases). Per germline, CDR1 LGHNT and CDR2 FRNRAP. Trimming cost V 0 bases and J 1 base, with 6 bases left between them. The CDR3 spans 15 residues. The DNA of the CDR3 is TGTGCTAGTGGTTTGGTAGGGGAGAACACCGGGGAGCTGTTTTTT. This gives the protein CASGLVGENTGELFF.

A few counts support this clonotype. This chain uses TRBV6-5 with TRBJ2-1; 8 bases map to TRBD1. The CDR3 runs 15 residues. V lost 6 bases, J lost 4 bases, and 8 bases stayed unmatched. Germline CDR1 and CDR2: MNHEY and SVGAGI. CDR3 loop: CASRQDRGVYNEQFF. The CDR3 DNA reads TGTGCCAGCAGGCAAGACAGGGGAGTATACAATGAGCAGTTCTTC.

On this clonotype: Since a much larger clone is just one base distant, this may be a read error. This chain links TRBV20-1 with TRBJ2-1, with 9 bases aligning to TRBD2. Trimming cost V 6 bases and J 13 bases; bases outside gene matches: 13. Germline V lookup: CDR1 DFQATT, CDR2 SNEGSKA (reference sequence). The CDR3 is 13 residues long. The CDR3 loop is CSAPSGAQETQFF. Here the CDR3 DNA reads TGCAGTGCCCCTAGCGGGGCCCAAGAGACCCAGTTCTTC.

This clonotype was seen a handful of times. This chain links TRBV29-1 with TRBJ2-3, with D unclear. The germline V gene has CDR1 SQVTM and CDR2 ANQGSEA. The CDR3 extends over 13 amino acids. V dropped 4 bases and J dropped 2 bases, with 10 bases sitting between them. The CDR3 loop is CSVVRPITDTQYF. DNA for the CDR3: TGCAGCGTTGTTAGACCGATCACAGATACGCAGTATTTT.